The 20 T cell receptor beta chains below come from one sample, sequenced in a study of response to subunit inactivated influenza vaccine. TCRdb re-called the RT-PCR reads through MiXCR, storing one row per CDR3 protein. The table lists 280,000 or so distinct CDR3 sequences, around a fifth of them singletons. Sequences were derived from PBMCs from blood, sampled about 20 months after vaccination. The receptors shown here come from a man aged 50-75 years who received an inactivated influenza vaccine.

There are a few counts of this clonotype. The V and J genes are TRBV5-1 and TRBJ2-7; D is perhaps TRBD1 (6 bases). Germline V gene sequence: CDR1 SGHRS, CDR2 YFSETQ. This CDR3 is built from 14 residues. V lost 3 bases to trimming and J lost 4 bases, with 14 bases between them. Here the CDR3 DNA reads TGCGCCAGCAGCTACCGGGACACACTATACGAGCAGTACTTC. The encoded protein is CASSYRDTLYEQYF. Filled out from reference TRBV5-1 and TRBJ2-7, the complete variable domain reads KAGVTQTPRYLIKTRGQQVTLSCSPISGHRSVSWYQQTPGQGLQFLFEYFSETQRNKGNFPGRFSGRQFSNSRSEMNVSTLELGDSALYLCASSYRDTLYEQYFGPGTRLTVT.

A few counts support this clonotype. Written as DNA, the CDR3 is TGCAGTGCTAGGGAGACAGGGGTGAGTGGCGAGCAGTACTTC. This codes for CSARETGVSGEQYF. V is TRBV20-1 and J is TRBJ2-7; 8 bases are shared with TRBD1. V trimming: 3 bases; J trimming: 6 bases; junction bases outside the gene matches: 10. This CDR3 has 14 residues. The germline gives CDR1 DFQATT, CDR2 SNEGSKA (reference sequence).

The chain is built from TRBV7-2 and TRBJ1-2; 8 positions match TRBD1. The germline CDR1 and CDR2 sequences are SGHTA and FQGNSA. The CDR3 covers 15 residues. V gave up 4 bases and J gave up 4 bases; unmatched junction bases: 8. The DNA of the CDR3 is TGTGCCAGCAGCTACCCGGGACAGGTGGGCTATGGCTACACCTTC. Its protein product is CASSYPGQVGYGYTF.

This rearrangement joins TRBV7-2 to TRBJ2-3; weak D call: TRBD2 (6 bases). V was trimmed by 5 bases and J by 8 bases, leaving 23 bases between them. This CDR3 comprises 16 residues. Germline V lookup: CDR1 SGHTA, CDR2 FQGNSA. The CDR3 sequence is CASSLDWGGNGGTQYF. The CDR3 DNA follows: TGTGCCAGCAGCCTTGATTGGGGAGGCAATGGGGGTACGCAGTATTTT.

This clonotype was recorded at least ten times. This CDR3 reads CASSLVLSLKPDRPPDTEAFF. The CDR3 DNA follows: TGTGCCAGCAGCTTAGTCCTCTCCCTTAAACCTGACAGGCCGCCTGACACTGAAGCTTTCTTT. This chain connects TRBV11-2 to TRBJ1-1; a possible D gene is TRBD1 (6 bases). Germline-derived CDR1 and CDR2 are SGHAT and FQNNGV. V lost 1 base and J lost 3, with 30 bases in between. The CDR3 extends over 21 amino acids.

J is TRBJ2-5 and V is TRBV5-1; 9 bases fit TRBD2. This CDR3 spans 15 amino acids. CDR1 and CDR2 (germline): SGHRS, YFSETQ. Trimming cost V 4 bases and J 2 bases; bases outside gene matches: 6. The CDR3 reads CASSEGTSRQETQYF. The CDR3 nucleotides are TGCGCCAGCAGCGAAGGGACTAGCAGACAAGAGACCCAGTACTTC.

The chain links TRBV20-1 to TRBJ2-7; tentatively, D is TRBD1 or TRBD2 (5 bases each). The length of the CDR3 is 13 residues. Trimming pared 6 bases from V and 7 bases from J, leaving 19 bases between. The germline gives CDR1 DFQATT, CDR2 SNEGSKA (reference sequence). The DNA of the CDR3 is TGCAGTGCCATGGGACGGACCCTACGAGAGCAGTACTTC. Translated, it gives CSAMGRTLREQYF.

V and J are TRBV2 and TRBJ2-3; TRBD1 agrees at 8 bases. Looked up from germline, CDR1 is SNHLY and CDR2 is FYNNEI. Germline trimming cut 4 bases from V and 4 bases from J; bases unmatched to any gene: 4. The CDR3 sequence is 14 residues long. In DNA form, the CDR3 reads TGTGCCAGCAGTGCCGACAGGGGCTCAGATACGCAGTATTTT. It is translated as CASSADRGSDTQYF.

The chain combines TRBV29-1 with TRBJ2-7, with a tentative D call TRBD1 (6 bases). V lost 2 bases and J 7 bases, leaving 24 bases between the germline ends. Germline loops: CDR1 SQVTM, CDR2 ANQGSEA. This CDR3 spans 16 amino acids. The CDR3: CSVEQPTGTSGGEQYF. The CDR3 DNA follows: TGCAGCGTTGAACAACCGACCGGGACATCGGGCGGGGAGCAGTACTTC.

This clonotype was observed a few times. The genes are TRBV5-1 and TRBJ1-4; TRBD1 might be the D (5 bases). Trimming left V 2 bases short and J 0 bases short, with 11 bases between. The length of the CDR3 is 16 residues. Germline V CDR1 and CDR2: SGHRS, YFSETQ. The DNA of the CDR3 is TGCGCCAGCAGCTTAACTCGGGGGGCAACTAATGAAAAACTGTTTTTT. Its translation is CASSLTRGATNEKLFF.

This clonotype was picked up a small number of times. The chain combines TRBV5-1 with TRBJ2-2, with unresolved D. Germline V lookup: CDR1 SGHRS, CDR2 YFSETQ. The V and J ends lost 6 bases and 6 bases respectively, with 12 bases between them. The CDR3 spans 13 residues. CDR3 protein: CASTQRGAGELFF. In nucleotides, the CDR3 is TGCGCCAGCACACAGAGAGGAGCCGGGGAGCTGTTTTTT.

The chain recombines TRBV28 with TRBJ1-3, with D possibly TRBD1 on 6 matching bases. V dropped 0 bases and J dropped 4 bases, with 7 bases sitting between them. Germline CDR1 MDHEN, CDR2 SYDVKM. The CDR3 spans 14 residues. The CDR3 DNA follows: TGTGCCAGCAGTTTATGGGACAGCGGAAACACCATATATTTT. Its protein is CASSLWDSGNTIYF. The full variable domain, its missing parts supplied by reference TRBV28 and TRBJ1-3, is DVKVTQSSRYLVKRTGEKVFLECVQDMDHENMFWYRQDPGLGLRLIYFSYDVKMKEKGDIPEGYSVSREKKERFSLILESASTNQTSMYLCASSLWDSGNTIYFGEGSWLTVV.

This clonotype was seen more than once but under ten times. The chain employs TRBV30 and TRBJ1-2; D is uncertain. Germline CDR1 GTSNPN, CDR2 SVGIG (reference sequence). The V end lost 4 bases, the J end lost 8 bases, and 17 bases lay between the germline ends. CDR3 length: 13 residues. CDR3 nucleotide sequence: TGTGCCTGGATAGCTACTGTTGTAAACGGCTACACCTTC. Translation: CAWIATVVNGYTF.

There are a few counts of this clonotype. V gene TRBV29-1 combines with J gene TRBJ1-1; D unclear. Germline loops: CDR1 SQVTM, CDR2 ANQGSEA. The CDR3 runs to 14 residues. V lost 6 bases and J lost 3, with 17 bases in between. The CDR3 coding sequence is TGCAGCGTAGAGAAACTCGGTATGGACACTGAAGCTTTCTTT. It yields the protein CSVEKLGMDTEAFF.

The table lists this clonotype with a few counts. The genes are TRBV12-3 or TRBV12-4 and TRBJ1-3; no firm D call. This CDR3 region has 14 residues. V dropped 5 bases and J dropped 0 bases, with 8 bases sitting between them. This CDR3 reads CASSRRASGNTIYF. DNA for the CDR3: TGTGCCAGCAGTAGAAGAGCCTCTGGAAACACCATATATTTT.

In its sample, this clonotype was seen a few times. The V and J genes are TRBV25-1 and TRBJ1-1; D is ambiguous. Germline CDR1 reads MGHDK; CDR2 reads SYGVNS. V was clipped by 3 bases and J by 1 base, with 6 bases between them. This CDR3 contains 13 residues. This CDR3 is CASSEAKNTEAFF. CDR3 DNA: TGTGCCAGCAGTGAGGCCAAGAACACTGAAGCTTTCTTT.

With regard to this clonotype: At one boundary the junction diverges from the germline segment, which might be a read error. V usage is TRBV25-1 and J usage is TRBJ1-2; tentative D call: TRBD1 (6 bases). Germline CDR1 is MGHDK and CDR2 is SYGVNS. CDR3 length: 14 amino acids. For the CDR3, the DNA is TGTGCCAGCGGTGACTGGGGGCAGAACTATGGCTACACCTTC. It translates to CASGDWGQNYGYTF.

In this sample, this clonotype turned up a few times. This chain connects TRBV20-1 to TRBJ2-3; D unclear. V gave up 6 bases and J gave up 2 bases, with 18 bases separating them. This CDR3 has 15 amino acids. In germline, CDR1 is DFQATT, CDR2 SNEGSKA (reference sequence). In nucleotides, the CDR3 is TGCAGTGCCCTCACATCCGGTGGCCTCACAGATACGCAGTATTTT. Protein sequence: CSALTSGGLTDTQYF.

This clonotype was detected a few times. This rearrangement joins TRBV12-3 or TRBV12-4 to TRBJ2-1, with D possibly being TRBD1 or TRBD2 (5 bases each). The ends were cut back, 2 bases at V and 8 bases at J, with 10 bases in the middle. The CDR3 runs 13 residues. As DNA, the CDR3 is TGTGCCAGCAGTTTAAGCAGGGAGTATGAGCAGTTCTTC. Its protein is CASSLSREYEQFF.

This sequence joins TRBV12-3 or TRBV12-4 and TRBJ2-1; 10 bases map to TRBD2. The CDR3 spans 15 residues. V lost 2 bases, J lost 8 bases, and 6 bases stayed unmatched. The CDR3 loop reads CASSLFPAGGYEQFF. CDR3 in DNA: TGTGCCAGCAGTTTATTTCCAGCGGGAGGGTATGAGCAGTTCTTC.